These T cell receptor beta chains were read from a single sample in a study of neoadjuvant anti-PD-1 for oral cavity cancer. Using immunoSEQ multiplex PCR, the repertoire was profiled, and TCRdb retains in-frame clones only, with some absent. The repertoire holds about 14,000 clones, with around 70% as singletons. Sequenced material: PBMCs, taken after nivolumab (anti-PD-1) treatment. All receptors derive from a person aged 35-79 years with oral cavity squamous cell carcinoma. CDR3s leave out the opening cysteine and the closing phenylalanine or tryptophan. The order of the fields is V gene, clone size, J gene, CDR3 protein. Size values are once, few and many counts, or a class for expanded clones, and some rows have none.

V gene: TRBV19; clone size: NA; J gene: TRBJ2-3; CDR3 protein: ASSIAGEISTQY
V gene: TRBV5-1; clone size: NA; J gene: TRBJ2-7; CDR3 protein: ASSRGQVSYEQY
V gene: TRBV28; clone size: NA; J gene: TRBJ2-7; CDR3 protein: ASSFTGLAGSEQY
V gene: TRBV6-5; clone size: NA; J gene: TRBJ2-1; CDR3 protein: ASSRGQGGYNEQF
V gene: TRBV5-8; clone size: few; J gene: TRBJ1-4; CDR3 protein: ASSWSNEKLF
V gene: TRBV5-1; clone size: NA; J gene: TRBJ2-2; CDR3 protein: ASSQGLAGEGWGGELF
V gene: TRBV2; clone size: NA; J gene: TRBJ1-5; CDR3 protein: ASNKPNQPQH
V gene: TRBV6-6; clone size: NA; J gene: TRBJ2-7; CDR3 protein: ASRYMVSSYEQY
V gene: TRBV28; clone size: NA; J gene: TRBJ1-5; CDR3 protein: ASSLSPGTNQPQH
V gene: TRBV27; clone size: NA; J gene: TRBJ2-7; CDR3 protein: ASSWYGEQY
V gene: TRBV28; clone size: NA; J gene: TRBJ2-3; CDR3 protein: ASSSTGLHTQY
V gene: TRBV2; clone size: NA; J gene: TRBJ1-1; CDR3 protein: AKVGLTVESTEAF
V gene: TRBV10-3; clone size: NA; J gene: TRBJ1-5; CDR3 protein: AISLNNQPQH
V gene: TRBV5-5; clone size: few; J gene: TRBJ2-7; CDR3 protein: ASSSQREPPYEQY
V gene: TRBV19; clone size: once; J gene: TRBJ2-1; CDR3 protein: ASSLSGSAYNEQF
V gene: TRBV10-3; clone size: NA; J gene: TRBJ1-1; CDR3 protein: AISGGTVGAF
V gene: TRBV5-1; clone size: NA; J gene: TRBJ1-3; CDR3 protein: ASSLAGGSGNTIY
V gene: TRBV6-4; clone size: few; J gene: TRBJ1-5; CDR3 protein: ASSADSNQPQH
V gene: TRBV9; clone size: few; J gene: TRBJ2-5; CDR3 protein: ASSVLGLAAQETQY
V gene: TRBV28; clone size: once; J gene: TRBJ2-7; CDR3 protein: ASSFPTSYEQY
V gene: TRBV30; clone size: NA; J gene: TRBJ2-1; CDR3 protein: AWSDPWGSVYNEQF
V gene: TRBV4-1; clone size: NA; J gene: TRBJ2-5; CDR3 protein: ASSQVLAGGAETQY
V gene: TRBV7-8; clone size: NA; J gene: TRBJ2-5; CDR3 protein: ASSTRLAGWGPYQETQY
V gene: TRBV7-9; clone size: NA; J gene: TRBJ2-3; CDR3 protein: ASSLAGGPSDTQY
V gene: TRBV19; clone size: NA; J gene: TRBJ1-2; CDR3 protein: ASRRPGQGAGGYT
V gene: TRBV19; clone size: NA; J gene: TRBJ2-3; CDR3 protein: ASSIARTTTSTDTQY
V gene: TRBV4-2; clone size: NA; J gene: TRBJ2-7; CDR3 protein: ASSQEGETSYEQY
V gene: TRBV9; clone size: NA; J gene: TRBJ2-6; CDR3 protein: ASSVGPSFSGRDLSGANVLT
V gene: TRBV12-2; clone size: NA; J gene: TRBJ2-7; CDR3 protein: ASRPKGRLDTSYEQY
V gene: TRBV7-3; clone size: NA; J gene: TRBJ2-1; CDR3 protein: ASSPTSGPSYNEQF
V gene: TRBV28; clone size: few; J gene: TRBJ1-2; CDR3 protein: ASTFGQGAKGYT
V gene: TRBV10-1; clone size: NA; J gene: TRBJ2-5; CDR3 protein: ASSPGTAGAQY
V gene: TRBV7-9; clone size: NA; J gene: TRBJ2-3; CDR3 protein: ASSPGGASTDTQY
V gene: TRBV7-7; clone size: NA; J gene: TRBJ1-1; CDR3 protein: ASSLGSNTEAF
V gene: TRBV7-6; clone size: once; J gene: TRBJ2-3; CDR3 protein: ASSLASGMGSTDTQY
V gene: TRBV6-1; clone size: once; J gene: TRBJ1-1; CDR3 protein: ASRGRQLNTEAF
V gene: TRBV10-3; clone size: NA; J gene: TRBJ2-2; CDR3 protein: AISESAGGTGELF
V gene: TRBV11-2; clone size: NA; J gene: TRBJ2-7; CDR3 protein: ASSLEIAGVYEQY
V gene: TRBV6-5; clone size: NA; J gene: TRBJ1-3; CDR3 protein: ASRMAGTGNTIY
V gene: TRBV7-8; clone size: NA; J gene: TRBJ2-7; CDR3 protein: ASSKGPAGEQY
V gene: TRBV6-6; clone size: NA; J gene: TRBJ1-1; CDR3 protein: ASRGGYMNTEAF
V gene: TRBV28; clone size: few; J gene: TRBJ1-5; CDR3 protein: ASSETGPQPQH
V gene: TRBV4-1; clone size: NA; J gene: TRBJ2-7; CDR3 protein: ASSQELAVSYEQY
V gene: TRBV5-1; clone size: NA; J gene: TRBJ2-7; CDR3 protein: ASSLEVKDYEQY
V gene: TRBV5-4; clone size: few; J gene: TRBJ2-4; CDR3 protein: ASSPGLAGNIQY
V gene: TRBV7-9; clone size: NA; J gene: TRBJ1-5; CDR3 protein: ASSNTIEGRTFY
V gene: TRBV7-9; clone size: NA; J gene: TRBJ1-3; CDR3 protein: ASDPSQFSGNTIY
V gene: TRBV2; clone size: NA; J gene: TRBJ2-3; CDR3 protein: ASSPLTSSGQY
V gene: TRBV10-1; clone size: NA; J gene: TRBJ2-3; CDR3 protein: ASSESRADTQY
V gene: TRBV9; clone size: NA; J gene: TRBJ1-5; CDR3 protein: ASSVAEGQPQH
V gene: TRBV7-9; clone size: NA; J gene: TRBJ2-5; CDR3 protein: ASSLARGQGKGETQY
V gene: TRBV7-9; clone size: NA; J gene: TRBJ1-4; CDR3 protein: ASSLGVGAYEKLF
V gene: TRBV10-3; clone size: NA; J gene: TRBJ2-1; CDR3 protein: AISRTSGDNEQF
V gene: TRBV10-3; clone size: NA; J gene: TRBJ2-1; CDR3 protein: AISDWGEGRNEQF
V gene: TRBV28; clone size: few; J gene: TRBJ1-2; CDR3 protein: ASSFSTGGGGYT
V gene: TRBV4-1; clone size: NA; J gene: TRBJ1-2; CDR3 protein: ASSSANNYGYT
V gene: TRBV19; clone size: few; J gene: TRBJ2-7; CDR3 protein: ASSTQGAGEQY
V gene: TRBV5-6; clone size: NA; J gene: TRBJ2-7; CDR3 protein: ASSLVGLYEQY
V gene: TRBV7-6; clone size: NA; J gene: TRBJ2-7; CDR3 protein: ASSLGGTGGVKSEQY